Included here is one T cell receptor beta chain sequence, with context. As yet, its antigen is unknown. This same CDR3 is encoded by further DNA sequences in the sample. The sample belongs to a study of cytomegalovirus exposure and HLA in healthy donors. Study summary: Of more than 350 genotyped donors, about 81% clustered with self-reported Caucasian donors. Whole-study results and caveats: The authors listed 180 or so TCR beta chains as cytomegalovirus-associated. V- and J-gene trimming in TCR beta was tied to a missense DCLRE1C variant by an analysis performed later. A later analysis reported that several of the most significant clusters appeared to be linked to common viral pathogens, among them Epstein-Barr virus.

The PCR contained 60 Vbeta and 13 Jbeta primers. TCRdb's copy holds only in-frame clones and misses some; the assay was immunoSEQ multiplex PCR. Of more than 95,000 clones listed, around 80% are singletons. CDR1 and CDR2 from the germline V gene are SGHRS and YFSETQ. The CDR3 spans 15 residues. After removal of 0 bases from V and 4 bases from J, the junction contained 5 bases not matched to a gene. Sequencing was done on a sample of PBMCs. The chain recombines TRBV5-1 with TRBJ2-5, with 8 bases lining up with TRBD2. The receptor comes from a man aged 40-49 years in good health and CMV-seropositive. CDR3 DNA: TGCGCCAGCAGCTTGGCGGGGGGGCGCGGAGAGACCCAGTACTTC. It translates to CASSLAGGRGETQYF.